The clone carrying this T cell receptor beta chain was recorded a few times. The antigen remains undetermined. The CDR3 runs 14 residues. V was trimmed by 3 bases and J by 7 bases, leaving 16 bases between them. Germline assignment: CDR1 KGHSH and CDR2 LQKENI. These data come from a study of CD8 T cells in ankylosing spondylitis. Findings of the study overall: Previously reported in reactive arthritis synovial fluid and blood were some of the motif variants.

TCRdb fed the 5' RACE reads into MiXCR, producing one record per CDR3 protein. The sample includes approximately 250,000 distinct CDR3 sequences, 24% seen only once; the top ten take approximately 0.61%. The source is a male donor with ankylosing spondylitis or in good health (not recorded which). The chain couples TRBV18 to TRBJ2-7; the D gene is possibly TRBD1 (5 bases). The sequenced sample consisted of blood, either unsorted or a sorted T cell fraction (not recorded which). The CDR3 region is CASSPLGRAEEQYF. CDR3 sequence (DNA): TGTGCCAGCTCACCCCTCGGCAGGGCGGAAGAGCAGTACTTC. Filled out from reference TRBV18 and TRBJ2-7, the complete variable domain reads NAGVMQNPRHLVRRRGQEARLRCSPMKGHSHVYWYRQLPEEGLKFMVYLQKENIIDESGMPKERFSAEFPKEGPSILRIQQVVRGDSAAYFCASSPLGRAEEQYFGPGTRLTVT.